What follows are 19 T cell receptor beta chains derived from one specimen sequenced in a study of OX40 agonist ivuxolimab in advanced cancers. The repertoire was sequenced with immunoSEQ multiplex PCR; TCRdb's copy has only in-frame clones and lacks some. The table has around 26,000 clones, around 85% seen once. The specimen was CD4+ or CD8+ T cells sorted from blood, collected in a trial of the OX40 agonist ivuxolimab. The origin of the receptors is an adult with an advanced solid tumor such as melanoma, head and neck, liver or kidney cancer.

This chain connects TRBV21-1 to TRBJ1-3. TRBV21-1 is an annotated pseudogene. The CDR3 runs to 17 residues. CDR3 in amino acids: CASSKGEGTLSGNTIYF. Here the CDR3 DNA reads TGTGCCAGCAGCAAAGGGGAAGGGACCTTATCTGGAAACACCATATATTTT.

About this clone: The sample has other DNA sequences that encode this CDR3 too. The chain joins TRBV4-2 to TRBJ2-4; either TRBD1 or TRBD2 may supply D (5 bases each). This CDR3 comprises 14 residues. The germline V gene encodes CDR1 LGHNA and CDR2 YNFKEQ. V was cut by 3 bases and J by 5 bases, with 11 bases left in between. CDR3 region: CASSHPRGENIQYF. The DNA of the CDR3 is TGTGCCAGCAGCCATCCCCGGGGCGAAAACATTCAGTACTTC.

This chain joins TRBV2 and TRBJ2-7; D gene uncertain. This CDR3 region has 13 residues. Germline CDR1 reads SNHLY; CDR2 reads FYNNEI. The germline V and J ends were trimmed by 0 bases and 7 bases, with 10 bases remaining between them. CDR3 loop: CASSEARSREQYF. CDR3 coding DNA: TGTGCCAGCAGTGAAGCCCGCTCTAGGGAGCAGTACTTC.

V usage is TRBV18 and J usage is TRBJ1-3, with unresolved D. CDR1 and CDR2 (germline): KGHSH, LQKENI. The V and J ends lost 6 bases and 3 bases respectively, with 12 bases between them. The CDR3 contains 14 residues. In nucleotides, the CDR3 is TGTGCCAGCTCCACCCCGGGTATTGGAAACACCATATATTTT. Its protein is CASSTPGIGNTIYF.

This rearrangement joins TRBV5-1 to TRBJ2-2, with 14 bases fitting TRBD2. Looked up from germline, CDR1 is SGHRS and CDR2 is YFSETQ. The CDR3 sequence is 16 residues long. V lost 3 bases and J lost 4; bases outside the gene matches: 2. The CDR3 coding sequence is TGCGCCAGCAGCTCAGGACTAGCGGGGGGCACCGGGGAGCTGTTTTTT. This encodes CASSSGLAGGTGELFF.

The rearrangement links TRBV27 to TRBJ1-5; 10 bases line up with TRBD1. The CDR3 length is 15 residues. Germline values: CDR1 MNHEY, CDR2 SMNVEV (reference sequence). The trim removed 5 bases at V and 8 bases at J, leaving 9 bases unmatched. The CDR3 bases are TGTGCCAGCAGTCCATGGGGACAGGGGATGGAGCCCCAGCATTTT. Its translation is CASSPWGQGMEPQHF.

With regard to this clone: The sample carries other DNA sequences with the same CDR3. The chain uses TRBV21-1 and TRBJ2-2; the D segment call TRBD2 is taken from the table without a DNA check. TRBV21-1 corresponds to a pseudogene. CDR3 size: 11 residues. CDR3 sequence: CAGGLTGELFF. The CDR3 nucleotides read TGCGCGGGGGGGCTAACCGGGGAGCTGTTTTTT.

The rearrangement links TRBV6-5 to TRBJ2-1; 7 bases line up with TRBD1. CDR1 is MNHEY and CDR2 is SVGAGI in the germline V gene. V dropped 2 bases and J dropped 5; count of bases not matched to a gene: 6. This CDR3 has 15 residues. The CDR3 bases are TGTGCCAGCAGTTACCATTCGGACAGGCACAATGAGCAGTTCTTC. Protein product: CASSYHSDRHNEQFF.

The chain uses TRBV2 and TRBJ2-4, with 8 bases fitting TRBD2. V trimming: 8 bases; J trimming: 3 bases; junction bases outside the gene matches: 9. The germline CDR1 and CDR2 sequences are SNHLY and FYNNEI. The CDR3 contains 15 residues. As DNA, the CDR3 is TGTGCCAGCTCTCAAGCGGGAGTCGGCAAAAACATTCAGTACTTC. It encodes CASSQAGVGKNIQYF. The full variable domain, rest sourced from reference TRBV2 and TRBJ2-4, is EPEVTQTPSHQVTQMGQEVILRCVPISNHLYFYWYRQILGQKVEFLVSFYNNEISEKSEIFDDQFSVERPDGSNFTLKIRSTKLEDSAMYFCASSQAGVGKNIQYFGAGTRLSVL.

The chain uses TRBV6-5 and TRBJ2-7; 8 bases align to TRBD1. CDR3 length: 13 amino acids. Germline assignment: CDR1 MNHEY and CDR2 SVGAGI. The V and J ends lost 4 bases and 2 bases, in that order; junction bases with no gene match: 1. The CDR3 protein is CASSWDRTYEQYF. The CDR3 nucleotides are TGTGCCAGCAGTTGGGACAGGACCTACGAGCAGTACTTC.

This chain connects TRBV6-6 to TRBJ2-4, with D unclear. CDR3 length: 16 residues. The germline gives CDR1 MNHNY, CDR2 SVGAGI (reference sequence). V was shortened by 4 bases and J by 0 bases, with 13 bases between the two germline ends. Here the CDR3 reads CASSFDSPLAKNIQYF. The CDR3 DNA is TGTGCCAGCAGTTTCGACTCACCGCTAGCCAAAAACATTCAGTACTTC.

This clone was detected ten times or more. CDR3 nucleotide sequence: TGCGCCAGCAGTGAGGCCCTCTCGGACACTGAAGCTTTCTTT. It yields the protein CASSEALSDTEAFF. The genes are TRBV10-2 and TRBJ1-1; D is unclear. Trimming shortened V by 2 bases and J by 3 bases, and 10 bases separated the two germline ends. There are 14 residues in the CDR3. Germline V gene data show CDR1 as WSHSY and CDR2 as SAAADI.

The V and J genes are TRBV4-2 and TRBJ2-7, with 7 bases that match TRBD1. Germline loops: CDR1 LGHNA, CDR2 YNFKEQ. This CDR3 contains 15 residues. V shed 0 bases and J 4 bases; nucleotides not matched to a gene: 6. Here the CDR3 DNA reads TGTGCCAGCAGCCAAGAGATGACAGGGTCGTACGAGCAGTACTTC. Translation: CASSQEMTGSYEQYF.

This chain links TRBV14 with TRBJ2-1; TRBD1 agrees at 9 bases. Germline CDR1 reads SGHDN; CDR2 reads FVKESK. The CDR3 consists of 16 residues. V shed 3 bases, J shed 5 bases, and the junction held 8 bases outside the gene matches. The CDR3 DNA sequence: TGTGCCAGCAGCCACCTTGGGACAGGGAGAGACAATGAGCAGTTCTTC. It codes for CASSHLGTGRDNEQFF.

The rearrangement uses TRBV5-1 and TRBJ2-3; 7 bases line up with TRBD2. Germline V gives CDR1 SGHRS, CDR2 YFSETQ. V lost 1 base to trimming and J lost 4 bases; unmatched junction nucleotides: 9. The CDR3 extends over 16 amino acids. In DNA, the CDR3 is TGCGCCAGCAGCTTGAATGGCGGGAGCCTGGCAGATACGCAGTATTTT. Encoded protein: CASSLNGGSLADTQYF.

The chain uses TRBV10-3 and TRBJ2-1; possible D gene TRBD1, 5 bases. The V end lost 3 bases, the J end lost 12 bases, and 18 bases lay between the germline ends. The CDR3 spans 14 residues. Germline CDR1 ENHRY, CDR2 SYGVKD. CDR3 bases: TGTGCCATCAGTGACGTGGGGCCTCACTCCGGGCAGTTCTTC. Protein product: CAISDVGPHSGQFF.

This chain connects TRBV6-5 to TRBJ2-1; D possibly matches TRBD1 or TRBD2 (5 bases each). V was pared by 5 bases and J by 2 bases, with 7 bases between. CDR1 MNHEY and CDR2 SVGAGI come from the germline V gene. The CDR3 has 13 amino acids. In nucleotides, the CDR3 is TGTGCCAGCAGTCTGGGACCCTACAATGAGCAGTTCTTC. Protein product: CASSLGPYNEQFF.

The rearrangement joins TRBV19 to TRBJ2-1; 8 nucleotides line up with TRBD2. This CDR3 is 13 amino acids long. The J segment lost 7 bases and the V segment lost 9 bases, leaving 8 bases of the junction unmatched. Germline assignment: CDR1 LNHDA and CDR2 SQIVND (reference sequence). In DNA form, the CDR3 reads TGTGCCAGCTCGGGGGGGGCCGGGAATGAGCAGTTCTTC. It translates to CASSGGAGNEQFF. The complete variable domain, with remaining parts taken from reference TRBV19 and TRBJ2-1, reads DGGITQSPKYLFRKEGQNVTLSCEQNLNHDAMYWYRQDPGQGLRLIYYSQIVNDFQKGDIAEGYSVSREKKESFPLTVTSAQKNPTAFYLCASSGGAGNEQFFGPGTRLTVL.

The chain links TRBV28 to TRBJ1-2; possibly TRBD1 for D (5 bases). Deletions cut 6 bases from V and 6 bases from J, with 23 bases between. CDR1 is MDHEN and CDR2 is SYDVKM in the germline V gene. The length of the CDR3 is 16 residues. The DNA of the CDR3 is TGTGCCAGCAGCTTGGGGTTGGGGACTGGGCTCGATGGCTACACCTTC. Translated, it gives CASSLGLGTGLDGYTF.